The subject of this entry is one T cell receptor (beta chain). These data originate in a study of neoadjuvant anti-PD-1 for oral cavity cancer. The assay was immunoSEQ multiplex PCR, and TCRdb's table has in-frame clones only and misses some. The data show just under 70,000 clones, 80% to 90% seen once. This CDR3 has 14 amino acids. V dropped 1 base and J dropped 7; count of bases not matched to a gene: 6. Germline V gene lookup returns CDR1 MNHNS and CDR2 SASEGT. Noted time point: after neoadjuvant nivolumab, at surgical resection. The chain combines TRBV6-1 with TRBJ1-2; 7 bases fit TRBD1. This specimen was PBMCs, taken after nivolumab (anti-PD-1) treatment. The TCR originated in a person between 40 and 79 years old with oral cavity squamous cell carcinoma. The CDR3 region is CASSEEAGGSGYTF. CDR3 DNA: TGTGCCAGCAGTGAAGAAGCAGGGGGGAGTGGCTACACCTTC.